The 27 T cell receptor beta chains presented below share a single source sample, sequenced in a study of blood T cell repertoires in COVID-19. Only in-frame clones appear in the TCRdb table, and some are missing; sequencing was by immunoSEQ multiplex PCR. The sample lists 150,000 to 200,000 clones, approximately 74% occurring once. The sample consisted of peripheral blood. The receptors were sampled from a woman aged 80 or older with acute or convalescent COVID-19.

The chain joins TRBV5-1 to TRBJ2-2; the match to TRBD1 covers 9 bases. The germline V gene has CDR1 SGHRS and CDR2 YFSETQ. This CDR3 spans 15 amino acids. The V and J ends lost 3 bases and 4 bases, in that order; junction bases with no gene match: 4. The CDR3 loop is CASSSGTGFTGELFF. As DNA, the CDR3 is TGCGCCAGCAGCTCCGGGACAGGGTTCACCGGGGAGCTGTTTTTT.

This clone was seen a few times. J is TRBJ1-1 and V is TRBV19, with D perhaps matching TRBD1 (6 bases). Trimming pared 2 bases from V and 3 bases from J, leaving 10 bases between. The CDR3 consists of 14 residues. Germline V gene data show CDR1 as LNHDA and CDR2 as SQIVND (reference sequence). The CDR3 DNA is TGTGCCAGTAGTATAAATTCAGGGGACACTGAAGCTTTCTTT. This codes for CASSINSGDTEAFF.

The chain employs TRBV6-2 or TRBV6-3 and TRBJ2-7, with 11 bases matching TRBD2. The CDR3 covers 17 residues. Germline lookup yields CDR1 MNHEY and CDR2 SVGEGT. V lost 2 bases to trimming and J lost 1 base; unmatched junction nucleotides: 7. CDR3 coding DNA: TGTGCCAGCAGTTACGGCCGACTAGCGGGAAGGTCCTACGAGCAGTACTTC. It specifies CASSYGRLAGRSYEQYF.

This chain links TRBV5-8 with TRBJ1-2; weak D call: TRBD1 (5 bases). The CDR3 extends over 14 amino acids. Trimming stripped 0 bases from V and 3 bases from J, with 9 bases between. Germline V CDR1 and CDR2: SGHTS, YDEGEE. CDR3 residues: CASSLARGDYGYTF. The CDR3 DNA reads as TGTGCCAGCAGCTTGGCTAGGGGCGACTATGGCTACACCTTC.

The chain links TRBV18 to TRBJ1-4; D is perhaps TRBD1 (6 bases). V lost 8 bases and J 10 bases, leaving 17 bases between the germline ends. This CDR3 spans 13 amino acids. The germline V gene has CDR1 KGHSH and CDR2 LQKENI. CDR3 sequence: CASQTNREGKLFF. The CDR3 DNA reads as TGTGCCAGCCAAACGAACAGGGAGGGAAAACTGTTTTTT.

The rearrangement uses TRBV5-1 and TRBJ2-3; 8 bases match TRBD2. Germline-derived CDR1 and CDR2 are SGHRS and YFSETQ. After removal of 3 bases from V and 6 bases from J, the junction contained 9 bases not matched to a gene. The CDR3 covers 15 residues. CDR3 bases: TGCGCCAGCAGCTGGAGTACCAGCGGGAGTGATACGCAGTATTTT. Translated, it gives CASSWSTSGSDTQYF. Looking up the rest from reference TRBV5-1 and TRBJ2-3 gives the full variable domain: KAGVTQTPRYLIKTRGQQVTLSCSPISGHRSVSWYQQTPGQGLQFLFEYFSETQRNKGNFPGRFSGRQFSNSRSEMNVSTLELGDSALYLCASSWSTSGSDTQYFGPGTRLTVL.

A few counts support this clone. The V and J genes are TRBV10-3 and TRBJ2-1, with 7 bases that match TRBD1. The trim removed 6 bases at V and 4 bases at J, leaving 9 bases unmatched. Germline CDR1 is ENHRY and CDR2 is SYGVKD. The CDR3 is made up of 15 amino acids. CDR3 loop: CAISPRDSVYNEQFF. The CDR3 nucleotides read TGTGCCATCAGCCCCAGGGACAGTGTATACAATGAGCAGTTCTTC.

The rearrangement uses TRBV19 and TRBJ2-7; 8 bases fit TRBD2. The V gene end was trimmed by 6 bases and the J gene end by 1 base; junction bases not matched to a gene: 8. This CDR3 spans 15 amino acids. Per germline, CDR1 LNHDA and CDR2 SQIVND (reference sequence). The CDR3 coding sequence is TGTGCCAGTAGCCATAGCGGGGACAATTCCTACGAGCAGTACTTC. It specifies CASSHSGDNSYEQYF.

This chain uses TRBV28 with TRBJ1-1; D might be TRBD1 (6 bases). V was trimmed by 7 bases and J by 8 bases, leaving 14 bases between them. This CDR3 region has 12 residues. CDR1 MDHEN and CDR2 SYDVKM come from the germline V gene. CDR3 in DNA: TGTGCCAGCACCCTAAGGACAGAAGAAGCTTTCTTT. It codes for CASTLRTEEAFF.

The rearrangement uses TRBV5-6 and TRBJ1-4; 9 bases align to TRBD1. Germline V lookup: CDR1 SGHDT, CDR2 YYEEEE. The J segment lost 7 bases and the V segment lost 0 bases, leaving 4 bases of the junction unmatched. This CDR3 is built from 15 residues. CDR3 in amino acids: CASSLVTGGLEKLFF. The CDR3 DNA reads TGTGCCAGCAGCTTGGTCACAGGGGGCCTTGAAAAACTGTTTTTT.

The chain has TRBV7-8 and TRBJ2-3; TRBD2 might be the D (5 bases). This CDR3 contains 15 residues. The V and J ends lost 2 bases and 7 bases respectively, with 16 bases between them. The germline V gene encodes CDR1 SGHVS and CDR2 FQNEAQ. The CDR3 reads CASSLMRATTYTQYF. The CDR3 DNA sequence: TGTGCCAGCAGCTTAATGCGGGCCACAACATATACGCAGTATTTT.

The rearrangement links TRBV29-1 to TRBJ2-3, with D tentatively TRBD2 (7 bases). V was clipped by 7 bases and J by 5 bases, with 19 bases between them. Germline loops: CDR1 SQVTM, CDR2 ANQGSEA. This CDR3 has 14 amino acids. This chain's CDR3 is CSGWASGGGDTQYF. CDR3 DNA: TGCAGCGGTTGGGCTAGCGGAGGGGGAGATACGCAGTATTTT.

The genes are TRBV19 and TRBJ2-2, with a weak D call TRBD1 (6 bases). The CDR3 sequence is 15 residues long. Trimming pared 5 bases from V and 2 bases from J, leaving 12 bases between. Looked up from germline, CDR1 is LNHDA and CDR2 is SQIVND (reference sequence). The CDR3 DNA is TGTGCCAGTAGTGCTAGGACAGCAAACACCGGGGAGCTGTTTTTT. This translates into CASSARTANTGELFF. The variable domain in full, completed from reference TRBV19 and TRBJ2-2, reads DGGITQSPKYLFRKEGQNVTLSCEQNLNHDAMYWYRQDPGQGLRLIYYSQIVNDFQKGDIAEGYSVSREKKESFPLTVTSAQKNPTAFYLCASSARTANTGELFFGEGSRLTVL.

The rearrangement links TRBV10-3 to TRBJ2-7, with D perhaps matching TRBD2 (6 bases). Trimming pared 5 bases from V and 0 bases from J, leaving 11 bases between. Germline V gene sequence: CDR1 ENHRY, CDR2 SYGVKD. The CDR3 extends over 14 amino acids. In nucleotides, the CDR3 is TGTGCCATCAGTAAGGGGCGGGACTCCTACGAGCAGTACTTC. Its translation is CAISKGRDSYEQYF.

The chain has TRBV6-5 and TRBJ1-3; tentatively, D is TRBD1 (5 bases). CDR1 is MNHEY, CDR2 SVGAGI, per germline. This CDR3 has 13 residues. Trimming left V 4 bases short and J 10 bases short, with 14 bases between. The CDR3 sequence is CASSSDRGATIYF. CDR3 coding DNA: TGTGCCAGCAGTTCGGACCGTGGGGCTACCATATATTTT.

The sample holds a few counts of this clone. The chain employs TRBV6-1 and TRBJ1-6; no clear D gene. The CDR3 totals 15 residues. The V gene lost 1 base and the J gene lost 8 bases, with 12 bases spanning the gap. Per the germline V gene, CDR1 is MNHNS and CDR2 is SASEGT. CDR3 coding DNA: TGTGCCAGCAGTGAAGGGCCCGTAGGAGATTCACCCCTCCACTTT. This encodes CASSEGPVGDSPLHF.

A single count supports this clone. The chain uses TRBV5-1 and TRBJ2-3, with a tentative D call TRBD2 (6 bases). V was trimmed by 0 bases and J by 2 bases, leaving 7 bases between them. Germline V gene data show CDR1 as SGHRS and CDR2 as YFSETQ. CDR3 size: 14 residues. The CDR3 is CASSLGGNTDTQYF. CDR3 nucleotides: TGCGCCAGCAGCTTGGGCGGGAACACAGATACGCAGTATTTT.

The chain recombines TRBV7-2 with TRBJ1-5; 7 nucleotides match TRBD1. Germline V gene sequence: CDR1 SGHTA, CDR2 FQGNSA. Trimming cost V 2 bases and J 1 base; bases outside gene matches: 2. This CDR3 contains 15 residues. The CDR3 loop is CASSLKGASNQPQHF. The CDR3, as DNA: TGTGCCAGCAGCTTAAAGGGGGCGAGCAATCAGCCCCAGCATTTT.

The chain uses TRBV3-1 (or the pseudogene TRBV3-2) and TRBJ2-3; the D gene is possibly TRBD1 (6 bases). This CDR3 has 16 residues. Trimming left V 4 bases short and J 2 bases short, with 16 bases between. Germline V gene data show CDR1 as LGHDT and CDR2 as YNNKEL (reference sequence). The CDR3 region is CASSLRGRQATDTQYF. Here the CDR3 DNA reads TGTGCCAGCAGCCTAAGGGGCCGACAGGCCACAGATACGCAGTATTTT.

The rearrangement joins TRBV10-2 to TRBJ1-6; 8 bases line up with TRBD1. CDR3 size: 16 residues. Germline V CDR1 and CDR2: WSHSY, SAAADI. J lost 8 bases, V lost 0 bases, and 6 bases had no gene match. In DNA, the CDR3 is TGCGCCAGCAGTGAGTCACGGACAGGGAGGCATTCACCCCTCCACTTT. Translated: CASSESRTGRHSPLHF.

The chain is built from TRBV5-1 and TRBJ2-7; D call uncertain. The CDR3 is 13 amino acids. V was trimmed by 2 bases and J by 2 bases, leaving 8 bases between them. Germline CDR1 SGHRS, CDR2 YFSETQ. CDR3 loop: CASSLEAPYEQYF. CDR3 sequence (DNA): TGCGCCAGCAGCTTAGAGGCTCCCTACGAGCAGTACTTC.

This clone occurred many times. V gene TRBV27 combines with J gene TRBJ2-7, with unresolved D. The CDR3 consists of 14 residues. Germline CDR1 MNHEY, CDR2 SMNVEV (reference sequence). V lost 10 bases to trimming and J lost 0 bases, with 16 bases between them. This CDR3 is CATGRPGFSYEQYF. The CDR3 DNA sequence: TGTGCCACCGGCCGACCGGGTTTCTCCTACGAGCAGTACTTC.

The chain recombines TRBV9 with TRBJ2-1; 10 nucleotides line up with TRBD2. With 4 bases clipped from V and 4 bases from J, the junction kept 5 bases outside the gene matches. CDR3 length equals 15 residues. Per the germline V gene, CDR1 is SGDLS and CDR2 is YYNGEE. CDR3 nucleotides: TGTGCCAGCAGCAAAGCGGGAGGGGAGTACAATGAGCAGTTCTTC. Translation: CASSKAGGEYNEQFF.

In its sample, this clone is medium-sized. The same CDR3 can be traced to other DNA sequences in this sample. CDR3 amino acids: CASSSGQGNSPLHF. The CDR3 DNA reads TGTGCCAGCAGTTCGGGACAGGGAAATTCACCCCTCCACTTT. V and J are TRBV28 and TRBJ1-6; 9 bases line up with TRBD1. With 4 bases clipped from V and 7 bases from J, the junction kept 2 bases outside the gene matches. The germline CDR1 and CDR2 sequences are MDHEN and SYDVKM. This CDR3 has 14 residues.

The chain carries TRBV2 and TRBJ1-5; 11 bases agree with TRBD1. CDR1 is SNHLY, CDR2 FYNNEI, per germline. V lost 6 bases to trimming and J lost 7 bases; unmatched junction nucleotides: 8. This CDR3 has 15 residues. CDR3 sequence reads: CASSAGTGGTQPQHF. The CDR3, as DNA: TGTGCCAGCAGCGCCGGGACAGGGGGAACCCAGCCCCAGCATTTT.

The sample holds a few counts of this clone. This chain uses TRBV18 with TRBJ1-1; D uncertain. This CDR3 region has 14 residues. Trimming left V 6 bases short and J 2 bases short, with 13 bases between. CDR1 is KGHSH and CDR2 is LQKENI in the germline V gene. The CDR3: CASSLTRQNTEAFF. The CDR3 coding sequence is TGTGCCAGCTCCCTGACCCGACAAAACACTGAAGCTTTCTTT.

The rearrangement joins TRBV3-1 (or the pseudogene TRBV3-2) to TRBJ2-1, with 9 bases lining up with TRBD2. The V and J ends lost 4 bases and 7 bases, in that order; junction bases with no gene match: 5. CDR3 length: 14 residues. Germline V gene data show CDR1 as LGHDT and CDR2 as YNNKEL (reference sequence). The CDR3 here is CASSPGLATNEQFF. For the CDR3, the DNA is TGTGCCAGCAGCCCTGGACTAGCGACGAATGAGCAGTTCTTC.